This T cell receptor (beta chain) derives from a study of blood T cell repertoires in COVID-19. Whole-study context: Samples taken during acute and convalescent COVID-19 were collected in the United States, Italy and Spain. The cDNA or gDNA used as material had been derived from T cells, B-cell-depleted T cells, or PBMCs.

Per the germline V gene, CDR1 is SGHTS and CDR2 is YDEGEE. V gave up 5 bases and J gave up 0 bases, with 15 bases separating them. The CDR3 is 15 residues long. As processed by the authors: Scientists estimated how many nucleated cells there were by amplifying reference gene primers. Assay used: immunoSEQ multiplex PCR; TCRdb lists only in-frame clones, some missing. That table supplies the V and J calls and clone size; D and trimming were determined from the DNA. Of fewer than 250,000 clones in the sample, about 80% are singletons; the top ten hold 2.5%. The clonotype was recovered from a middle-aged woman with active or convalescent COVID-19. The chain joins TRBV5-8 to TRBJ2-7; D gene unclear. The sample consisted of peripheral blood. CDR3 coding DNA: TGTGCCAGCAGTCGGGTTAGTTTGAGCTCCTACGAGCAGTACTTC. Translating it yields CASSRVSLSSYEQYF.